This TCR beta chain was retrieved from a study of identical twins. Template switching supplied a universal primer site; unique molecular identifiers were carried on the cDNA. TCRdb re-called the 5' RACE reads with MiXCR, one entry per CDR3 protein. The table includes 700,000 or so distinct CDR3 sequences, about 20% detected once. Germline V gives CDR1 MNHNS, CDR2 SASEGT. Trimming took 5 bases from V and 6 from J, leaving 16 bases between them. The CDR3 sequence is 15 residues long. These data also featured in a second study, about T cells expressing NK-cell markers.

The source is a woman aged 18-30 years in good health. The chain is built from TRBV6-1 and TRBJ2-2; either TRBD1 or TRBD2 may fit D (5 bases each). The sample was PBMCs. The CDR3 nucleotides are TGTGCCAGCAGTACGGGACGCGGCGGCCCCGGGGAGCTGTTTTTT. Its translation is CASSTGRGGPGELFF.